A selection of T cell receptor beta chains follows, all from one sample in a study of OX40 agonist ivuxolimab in advanced cancers. Using immunoSEQ multiplex PCR, the repertoire was profiled, and TCRdb retains in-frame clones only, with some absent. The table has under 80,000 clones, roughly 87% seen once. Sequencing used CD4+ or CD8+ T cells sorted from blood, obtained in a trial of the OX40 agonist ivuxolimab. The receptor source for this set is an adult with an advanced solid tumor such as melanoma, head and neck, liver or kidney cancer. Both conserved end residues are part of each CDR3. D genes are given only for firm matches. Not every row has a clone size; where given, it reads once, few, many or a size class.

d_gene	v_gene	abundance	len	j_gene	CDR3nt	CDR3aa
TRBD2	TRBV19	-	13	TRBJ2-5	TGTGCCAGTAGTAAGCGGGAGCGAGAGACCCAGTACTTC	CASSKRERETQYF
-	TRBV19	-	15	TRBJ2-7	TGTGCCAGTAGTATAGTAGCGGACGGGGACTACGAGCAGTACTTC	CASSIVADGDYEQYF
-	TRBV5-3	-	16	TRBJ1-3	TGTGCCAGAAGCTTTTACAGGTGCGGCTCTGGAAACACCATATATTTT	CARSFYRCGSGNTIYF
-	TRBV5-4	-	13	TRBJ1-5	TGTGCCAGCAGCAATAAGACGCACGGGCCCCAGCATTTT	CASSNKTHGPQHF
-	TRBV6-4	-	16	TRBJ2-5	TGTGCCAGCAACCGGACGAAGGGTTGTCGAAGGGAGACCCAGTACTTC	CASNRTKGCRRETQYF
-	TRBV6-5	-	14	TRBJ1-1	TGTGCCAGCAGTTACTCGAAAGGGAACACTGAAGCTTTCTTT	CASSYSKGNTEAFF
-	TRBV5-4	-	14	TRBJ1-1	TGTGCCAGCAGCTACGGGTCCCGTGGGACTGAAGCTTTCTTT	CASSYGSRGTEAFF
-	TRBV5-4	-	15	TRBJ2-1	TGTGCCAGCAGCTTAGCAGCGGTATCTTACAATGAGCAGTTCTTC	CASSLAAVSYNEQFF
-	TRBV27	-	14	TRBJ2-7	TGTGCCAGCAGCAATCAGGGGCTATTGTACGAGCAGTACTTC	CASSNQGLLYEQYF
-	TRBV28	-	16	TRBJ2-4	TGTGCCAGCACTCTTACAGGACTCTTAGCCAAAAACATTCAGTACTTC	CASTLTGLLAKNIQYF
-	TRBV5-1	-	15	TRBJ2-1	TGCGCCAGCAGCTTGGATCCAGCGGACTACAATGAGCAGTTCTTC	CASSLDPADYNEQFF
-	TRBV6-1	-	14	TRBJ2-3	TGTGCCAGCGCGGGACCCCAAAGCACAGATACGCAGTATTTT	CASAGPQSTDTQYF
TRBD2	TRBV2	once	18	TRBJ2-1	TGTGCCAGCAGTGAATCCCTAGCGGGAATAACCACTTACAATGAGCAGTTCTTC	CASSESLAGITTYNEQFF
-	TRBV2	few	13	TRBJ1-4	TGTGCCAGCAGTGCGAACCTTAATGAAAAACTGTTTTTT	CASSANLNEKLFF
TRBD1	TRBV16	-	15	TRBJ2-7	TGTGCCAGCCGGAGAGGGACAGGGCTTCCCTACGAGCAGTACTTC	CASRRGTGLPYEQYF
-	TRBV5-8	-	13	TRBJ2-5	TGTGCCAGCAGCTTGGTTAGCGAGGAGACCCAGTACTTC	CASSLVSEETQYF
TRBD1	TRBV19	-	16	TRBJ1-2	TGTGCCAGTAGTATCGGACAGGGCTATACTAACTATGGCTACACCTTC	CASSIGQGYTNYGYTF
TRBD2	TRBV28	-	15	TRBJ2-3	TGTGCCAGCAGTCCCTCTAGCGGGCCCACAGATACGCAGTATTTT	CASSPSSGPTDTQYF
-	TRBV6-1	-	13	TRBJ1-1	TGTGCCAGCACGGAGGGGTCAGGCCTGAAAGCTTTCTTT	CASTEGSGLKAFF
TRBD1	TRBV11-2	-	14	TRBJ1-3	TGTGCCAGCAGCACCACGGGGACAGCCAACACCATATATTTT	CASSTTGTANTIYF
TRBD1	TRBV30	-	12	TRBJ1-2	TGTGCCTGGAGTGTGACAGGGATTGGCTACACCTTC	CAWSVTGIGYTF
TRBD1	TRBV6-5	-	14	TRBJ2-1	TGTGCCAGCAGTCGTGGACAGGGGGCAAATGAGCAGTTCTTC	CASSRGQGANEQFF
TRBD1	TRBV5-4	-	16	TRBJ2-2	TGTGCCAGCAGCTTTTCCCCGGGACAGGGAAGCGGGGAGCTGTTTTTT	CASSFSPGQGSGELFF
TRBD2	TRBV5-5	-	15	TRBJ2-7	TGTGCCAGCAGCTCCGGGACTAGCGACTCCTACGAGCAGTACTTC	CASSSGTSDSYEQYF
-	TRBV6-1	-	17	TRBJ1-5	TGTGCCAGCAGTGAATGGGGCGGTCGATATAGCAATCAGCCCCAGCATTTT	CASSEWGGRYSNQPQHF